These 10 T cell receptor beta chains share one sample of origin, sequenced in a study of radiation and T cells in renal cell carcinoma. Treatment denoted: 15 Gy SBRT to primary tumor, nephrectomy 4 weeks later. This table comes from immunoSEQ multiplex PCR, and its TCRdb copy is limited to in-frame clones, with some not included. The sample shows under 25,000 clones, just over 60% of them seen only once. This specimen consisted of tumor tissue, obtained from a patient whose treatment included radiotherapy and nephrectomy. The receptors come from a woman in her 70s with renal cell carcinoma.

This sequence joins TRBV7-3 and TRBJ1-1; D not certain. The V and J ends lost 2 bases and 4 bases respectively, with 11 bases between them. Germline lookup yields CDR1 SGHTA and CDR2 FQGTGA. The CDR3 has 14 residues. The CDR3 protein is CASSLSSVATEAFF. CDR3 DNA: TGTGCCAGCAGCTTATCGTCGGTTGCCACTGAAGCTTTCTTT. Variable domain in full (rest from reference TRBV7-3 and TRBJ1-1): GAGVSQTPSNKVTEKGKYVELRCDPISGHTALYWYRQSLGQGPEFLIYFQGTGAADDSGLPNDRFFAVRPEGSVSTLKIQRTERGDSAVYLCASSLSSVATEAFFGQGTRLTVV.

This clone was observed a few times. The rearrangement uses TRBV27 and TRBJ1-2; weak D call: TRBD1 (5 bases). Germline CDR1 reads MNHEY; CDR2 reads SMNVEV (reference sequence). CDR3 length equals 14 residues. Deletions cut 0 bases from V and 5 bases from J, with 10 bases between. The CDR3 nucleotides are TGTGCCAGCAGTTTATCGCCACAGGCTTATGGCTACACCTTC. This codes for CASSLSPQAYGYTF.

The chain uses TRBV6-1 and TRBJ1-6; D gene unclear. Deletions cut 3 bases from V and 7 bases from J, with 13 bases between. The CDR3 contains 15 residues. The germline CDR1 and CDR2 sequences are MNHNS and SASEGT. DNA of the CDR3: TGTGCCAGCAGTGATTCAAGTTGGCGAAATTCACCCCTCCACTTT. It translates to CASSDSSWRNSPLHF.

The chain joins TRBV27 to TRBJ2-7; 8 nucleotides match TRBD1. The germline V gene encodes CDR1 MNHEY and CDR2 SMNVEV (reference sequence). CDR3 length: 14 residues. V was pared by 6 bases and J by 6 bases, with 10 bases of the junction left unmatched. The CDR3 reads CASRSRTGTFEQYF. In DNA form, the CDR3 reads TGTGCCAGCAGATCACGGACAGGGACTTTCGAGCAGTACTTC.

The rearrangement uses TRBV14 and TRBJ2-3, with 8 bases identical to TRBD2. This CDR3 is built from 14 residues. V was pared by 4 bases and J by 4 bases, with 4 bases of the junction left unmatched. Germline values: CDR1 SGHDN, CDR2 FVKESK. CDR3: CASSPIAGSDTQYF. DNA of the CDR3: TGTGCCAGCAGCCCTATAGCGGGGTCAGATACGCAGTATTTT.

This chain links TRBV6-5 with TRBJ1-2, with 7 bases aligning to TRBD1. Trimming took 4 bases from V and 4 from J; bases not matched to a gene: 6. There are 14 residues in the CDR3. Per the germline V gene, CDR1 is MNHEY and CDR2 is SVGAGI. The chain's CDR3 is CASSWQGGTYGYTF. In DNA, the CDR3 is TGTGCCAGCAGTTGGCAGGGGGGAACCTATGGCTACACCTTC.

The chain uses TRBV7-9 and TRBJ1-1, with TRBD1 as a possible D gene (6 bases). Germline CDR1 and CDR2: SEHNR and FQNEAQ (reference sequence). The CDR3 length is 16 residues. The ends were cut back, 5 bases at V and 1 base at J, with 17 bases in the middle. CDR3 residues: CASSRMAGDRNTEAFF. The CDR3 DNA follows: TGTGCCAGCAGCCGGATGGCAGGGGATAGGAACACTGAAGCTTTCTTT. Filled out from reference TRBV7-9 and TRBJ1-1, the complete variable domain reads DTGVSQNPRHKITKRGQNVTFRCDPISEHNRLYWYRQTLGQGPEFLTYFQNEAQLEKSRLLSDRFSAERPKGSFSTLEIQRTEQGDSAMYLCASSRMAGDRNTEAFFGQGTRLTVV.

The gene calls are TRBV18 and TRBJ1-5; possibly TRBD1 for D (5 bases). V lost 3 bases and J 2 bases, leaving 14 bases between the germline ends. Germline V gives CDR1 KGHSH, CDR2 LQKENI. The CDR3 covers 16 residues. CDR3 sequence (DNA): TGTGCCAGCTCACCTACGGGGGGAATGGGCAATCAGCCCCAGCATTTT. It specifies CASSPTGGMGNQPQHF.

A few counts support this clone. The chain joins TRBV2 to TRBJ1-3, with a tentative D call TRBD1 (6 bases). V was clipped by 6 bases and J by 3 bases, with 12 bases between them. The germline V gene encodes CDR1 SNHLY and CDR2 FYNNEI. The CDR3 has 14 residues. The CDR3 DNA sequence: TGTGCCAGCAGGTCCGACAGGCTTGGAAACACCATATATTTT. It is translated as CASRSDRLGNTIYF.

The chain links TRBV2 to TRBJ1-6; maybe TRBD1 (5 bases). The V end lost 8 bases, the J end lost 7 bases, and 15 bases lay between the germline ends. Germline lookup yields CDR1 SNHLY and CDR2 FYNNEI. The CDR3 sequence is 14 residues long. The CDR3 DNA reads TGTGCCAGCGGTGTCCCCAGGGCGAATTCACCCCTCCACTTT. Protein: CASGVPRANSPLHF. Drawing the rest from reference TRBV2 and TRBJ1-6, the complete variable domain is EPEVTQTPSHQVTQMGQEVILRCVPISNHLYFYWYRQILGQKVEFLVSFYNNEISEKSEIFDDQFSVERPDGSNFTLKIRSTKLEDSAMYFCASGVPRANSPLHFGNGTRLTVT.